This TCR beta chain was captured in a study of blood T cell repertoires in COVID-19. Looking at the study overall: The study drew acute and convalescent COVID-19 samples from the United States, Italy and Spain. PBMCs, B-cell-depleted T cells, or T cells provided the cDNA or gDNA that made up the material.

In the study's own analysis: Amplification of reference gene primers provided the estimated nucleated cell counts. TCRdb's table, derived via immunoSEQ multiplex PCR, lists solely in-frame clones and lacks some. D and trimming come from the DNA, and the V and J calls and clone size come from that table. Here the sample spans a few hundred thousand clones, about 86% being singletons. CDR3 length equals 15 residues. V trimming: 5 bases; J trimming: 4 bases; junction bases outside the gene matches: 7. Per the germline V gene, CDR1 is SGHNT and CDR2 is YENEEA. Material for sequencing was peripheral blood. The TCR sequence derives from a man aged 18 to 35 with active or convalescent COVID-19. The chain joins TRBV11-3 to TRBJ2-3; 9 bases agree with TRBD2. This chain's CDR3 is CASSRGGGRADTQYF. The CDR3 bases are TGTGCCAGCAGCCGCGGGGGGGGAAGGGCAGATACGCAGTATTTT.